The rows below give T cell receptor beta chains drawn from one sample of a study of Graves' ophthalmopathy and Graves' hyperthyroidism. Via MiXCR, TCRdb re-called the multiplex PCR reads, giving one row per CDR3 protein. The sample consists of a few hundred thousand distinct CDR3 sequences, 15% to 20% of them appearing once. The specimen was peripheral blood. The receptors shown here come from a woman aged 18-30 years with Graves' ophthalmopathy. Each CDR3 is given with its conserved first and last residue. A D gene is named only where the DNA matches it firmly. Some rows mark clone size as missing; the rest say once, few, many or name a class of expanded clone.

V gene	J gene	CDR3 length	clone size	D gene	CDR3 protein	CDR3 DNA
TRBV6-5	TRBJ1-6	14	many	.	CASSSSSYNSPLHF	TGTGCCAGCAGTTCTAGCAGTTATAATTCACCCCTCCACTTT
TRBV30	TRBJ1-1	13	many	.	CAWSVLISAEAFF	TGTGCCTGGAGTGTACTGATCAGCGCTGAAGCTTTCTTT
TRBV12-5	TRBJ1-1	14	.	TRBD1	CASGSGQLNTEAFF	TGTGCTAGTGGTTCGGGACAGTTGAACACTGAAGCTTTCTTT
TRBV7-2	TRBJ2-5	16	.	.	CASSQMDGGAEETQYF	TGTGCCAGCAGCCAGATGGACGGGGGAGCAGAAGAGACCCAGTACTTC
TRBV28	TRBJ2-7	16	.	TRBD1	CASRSGRDRGLLEQYF	TGTGCCAGCAGGTCAGGTAGGGACAGGGGCCTCCTCGAGCAGTACTTC
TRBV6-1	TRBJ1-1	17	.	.	CASRPLARRYRNTEAFF	TGTGCCAGCAGACCCCTCGCGAGGAGATATAGGAACACTGAAGCTTTCTTT
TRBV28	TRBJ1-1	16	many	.	CASSLPWGVGDTEAFF	TGTGCCAGCAGTCTACCGTGGGGGGTCGGAGACACTGAAGCTTTCTTT
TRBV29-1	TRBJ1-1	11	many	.	CSVHLHEGAFF	TGCAGCGTTCACTTACACGAGGGGGCTTTCTTT
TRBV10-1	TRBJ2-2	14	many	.	CASSPRANTGELFF	TGCGCCAGCAGCCCCCGCGCGAACACCGGGGAGCTGTTTTTT
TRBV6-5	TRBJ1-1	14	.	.	CASSYSGPGSEAFF	TGTGCCAGCAGTTACTCGGGACCGGGGTCTGAAGCTTTCTTT
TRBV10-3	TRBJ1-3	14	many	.	CAISAGGNGNTIYF	TGTGCCATCAGCGCCGGGGGGAACGGAAACACCATATATTTT
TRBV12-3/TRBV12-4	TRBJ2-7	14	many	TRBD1	CASSFSDRAYEQYF	TGTGCCAGCAGTTTTTCGGACAGGGCCTACGAGCAGTACTTC
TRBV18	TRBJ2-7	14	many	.	CASSPPSRPREQYF	TGTGCCAGCTCACCACCTTCCAGGCCTCGCGAGCAGTACTTC
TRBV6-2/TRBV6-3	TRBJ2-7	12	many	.	CASSYIGTAEYF	TGTGCCAGCAGTTATATCGGTACGGCGGAGTACTTC
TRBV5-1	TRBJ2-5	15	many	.	CASSLEGPSAKTQYF	TGCGCCAGCAGCTTGGAGGGACCCTCCGCGAAGACCCAGTACTTC
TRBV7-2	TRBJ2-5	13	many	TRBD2	CASSLSRGGPQYF	TGTGCCAGCAGCTTAAGTCGGGGGGGCCCCCAGTACTTC
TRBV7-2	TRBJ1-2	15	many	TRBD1	CASSPTGEANYGYTF	TGTGCCAGCAGCCCGACAGGGGAAGCTAACTATGGCTACACCTTC
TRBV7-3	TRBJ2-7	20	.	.	CASSVKRQVGPQKETYEQYF	TGTGCCAGCAGCGTAAAACGACAGGTCGGTCCTCAGAAGGAAACCTACGAGCAGTACTTC
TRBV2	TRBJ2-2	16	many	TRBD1	CASSYSGTAGTGELFF	TGTGCCAGCAGTTATTCCGGGACAGCCGGCACCGGGGAGCTGTTTTTT
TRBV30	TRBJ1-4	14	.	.	CAWSEGRDNEKLFF	TGTGCCTGGAGTGAGGGACGGGATAATGAAAAACTGTTTTTT
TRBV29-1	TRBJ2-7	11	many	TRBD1	CSVADRDEQYF	TGCAGCGTCGCGGACAGGGACGAGCAGTACTTC
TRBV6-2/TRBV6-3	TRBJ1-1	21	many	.	CASSYSTFPGTSARVNTEAFF	TGTGCCAGCAGTTACTCGACTTTTCCCGGGACATCCGCTAGAGTAAACACTGAAGCTTTCTTT
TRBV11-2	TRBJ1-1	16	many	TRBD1	CASSFGQGGANTEAFF	TGTGCCAGCAGCTTCGGACAGGGTGGCGCGAACACTGAAGCTTTCTTT
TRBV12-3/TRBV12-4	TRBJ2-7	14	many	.	CASSLEEGRYEQYF	TGTGCCAGCAGTTTAGAGGAAGGGAGGTACGAGCAGTACTTC
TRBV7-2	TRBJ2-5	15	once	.	CASSQSRAQQETQYF	TGTGCCAGCAGCCAATCCCGGGCACAGCAAGAGACCCAGTACTTC
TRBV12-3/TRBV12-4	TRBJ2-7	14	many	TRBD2	CASSSREAGYEQYF	TGTGCCAGCAGTTCCCGGGAGGCGGGGTACGAGCAGTACTTC
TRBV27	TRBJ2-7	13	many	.	CARPGRHAYEQYF	TGTGCCAGACCGGGACGGCATGCCTACGAGCAGTACTTC
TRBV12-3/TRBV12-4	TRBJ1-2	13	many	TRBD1	CASSSGTGAGYTF	TGTGCCAGCAGTTCCGGGACAGGGGCGGGCTACACCTTC
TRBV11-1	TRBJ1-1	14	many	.	CASSLPAANTEAFF	TGTGCCAGCAGCTTACCGGCGGCCAACACTGAAGCTTTCTTT
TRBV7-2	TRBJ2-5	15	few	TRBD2	CASSLSGSGQETQYF	TGTGCCAGCAGCCTTAGCGGGAGCGGGCAAGAGACCCAGTACTTC
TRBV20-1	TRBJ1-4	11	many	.	CSARDDEKLFF	TGCAGTGCTAGAGATGATGAAAAACTGTTTTTT
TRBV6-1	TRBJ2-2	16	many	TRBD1	CASSTTGGPNTGELFF	TGTGCCAGCAGCACGACAGGGGGTCCCAACACCGGGGAGCTGTTTTTT
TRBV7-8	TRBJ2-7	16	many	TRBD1	CASSLVGRGPTYEQYF	TGTGCCAGCAGCTTAGTTGGCAGGGGGCCCACCTACGAGCAGTACTTC
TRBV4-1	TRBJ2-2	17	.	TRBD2	CASSRRTSGRDTGELFF	TGCGCCAGCAGCCGAAGGACTAGCGGGAGAGATACCGGGGAGCTGTTTTTT
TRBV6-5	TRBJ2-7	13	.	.	CASSSPADPRKYF	TGTGCCAGCAGTTCCCCTGCTGACCCCCGCAAGTACTTC
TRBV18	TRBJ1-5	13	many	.	CASSPIKDQPQHF	TGTGCCAGCTCACCGATTAAGGATCAGCCCCAGCATTTT
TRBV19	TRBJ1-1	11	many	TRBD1	CASTRTGEAFF	TGTGCCAGTACCCGGACAGGTGAAGCTTTCTTT
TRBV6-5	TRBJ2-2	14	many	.	CASSRRPNTGELFF	TGTGCCAGCAGTAGGAGGCCGAACACCGGGGAGCTGTTTTTT
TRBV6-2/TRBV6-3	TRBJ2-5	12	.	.	CASSSGDPVQYF	TGTGCCAGCAGTTCGGGGGACCCGGTCCAGTACTTC
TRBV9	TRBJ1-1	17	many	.	CASSGPNQGTPLGEAFF	TGTGCCAGCAGCGGGCCCAATCAGGGTACCCCGTTGGGTGAAGCTTTCTTT
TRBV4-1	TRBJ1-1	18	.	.	CASSQASFMWGANTEAFF	TGCGCCAGCAGCCAAGCCTCTTTTATGTGGGGTGCGAACACTGAAGCTTTCTTT
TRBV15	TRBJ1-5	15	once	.	CATRERRTGNQPQHF	TGTGCCACCAGAGAGAGGCGGACGGGGAATCAGCCCCAGCATTTT
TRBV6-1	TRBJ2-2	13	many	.	CASSQRAAGELFF	TGTGCCAGCAGTCAACGCGCGGCCGGGGAGCTGTTTTTT
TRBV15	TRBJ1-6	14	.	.	CATSRARGNSPLHF	TGTGCCACCAGCAGGGCCAGGGGTAATTCACCCCTCCACTTT
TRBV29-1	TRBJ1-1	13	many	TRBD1	CSVIQGAYTEAFF	TGCAGCGTTATACAGGGGGCATACACTGAAGCTTTCTTT
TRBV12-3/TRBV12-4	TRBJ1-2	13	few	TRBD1	CASSTQGYYGYTF	TGTGCCAGCAGCACACAGGGGTACTATGGCTACACCTTC
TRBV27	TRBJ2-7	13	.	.	CTSRPGLYYEQYF	TGTACCAGCAGGCCGGGACTTTATTACGAGCAGTACTTC
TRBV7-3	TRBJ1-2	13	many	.	CASSEGAGDGYTF	TGTGCCAGCAGCGAAGGGGCCGGTGATGGCTACACCTTC
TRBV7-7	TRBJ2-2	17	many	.	CASSLAPTGGLTGELFF	TGTGCTAGCAGCTTAGCTCCGACAGGCGGTCTGACCGGGGAGCTGTTTTTT
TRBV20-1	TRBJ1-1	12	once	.	CSATDSYTEAFF	TGCAGTGCCACGGACAGCTACACTGAAGCTTTCTTT
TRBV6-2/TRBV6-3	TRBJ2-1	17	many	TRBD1	CASSYPRGQGVLNEQFF	TGTGCCAGCAGTTACCCTCGGGGACAGGGGGTTCTCAATGAGCAGTTCTTC